Following are 20 T cell receptor beta chains from one sample sequenced in a study of T cell repertoires and HLA-DP antigens. Only in-frame clones appear in the TCRdb table, and some are missing; sequencing was by immunoSEQ multiplex PCR. Among 90,000 to 130,000 clones, 80% to 95% were seen once, and the ten largest hold approximately 0.29%. Their antigens remain unidentified. The material sequenced was CD4+ T cells from PBMCs. These receptors were obtained from a woman between 18 and 30 years old in good health and CMV-seronegative.

The chain is built from TRBV27 and TRBJ1-6, with D unresolved. There are 17 residues in the CDR3. V gave up 1 base and J gave up 9 bases, with 19 bases separating them. Per germline, CDR1 MNHEY and CDR2 SMNVEV (reference sequence). The CDR3 bases are TGTGCCAGCAGTTTATTTAGGAGTAGGGCAGGAGGTTCACCCCTCCACTTT. Residues: CASSLFRSRAGGSPLHF.

The V gene is TRBV6-1, the J gene TRBJ2-1; TRBD1 matches 8 bases. This CDR3 is 15 amino acids long. Trimming took 2 bases from V and 2 from J; bases not matched to a gene: 2. Germline values: CDR1 MNHNS, CDR2 SASEGT. In nucleotides, the CDR3 is TGTGCCAGCAGTGAACAGGACAGGGCCTACAATGAGCAGTTCTTC. Amino acids: CASSEQDRAYNEQFF.

The chain uses TRBV25-1 and TRBJ1-1, with D unresolved. The germline CDR1 and CDR2 sequences are MGHDK and SYGVNS. This CDR3 has 14 residues. V was cut by 2 bases and J by 1 base, with 8 bases left in between. The CDR3 reads CASSEALGNTEAFF. The CDR3 DNA sequence: TGTGCCAGCAGTGAAGCTTTGGGGAACACTGAAGCTTTCTTT.

The genes are TRBV13 and TRBJ2-7; TRBD1 is a possible D gene (5 bases). The germline CDR1 and CDR2 sequences are PRHDT and FYEKMQ (reference sequence). There are 14 residues in the CDR3. V dropped 2 bases and J dropped 2 bases, with 10 bases sitting between them. CDR3 in DNA: TGTGCCAGCAGCTTACAGGGTGGGGCCTACGAGCAGTACTTC. Translated, it gives CASSLQGGAYEQYF.

Details on this clone: The same CDR3 is also encoded by other DNA sequences in this sample. V gene TRBV18 combines with J gene TRBJ1-1; no clear D. The CDR3 runs to 13 residues. The V end was cut by 1 base, the J end by 2 bases, with 5 bases between. CDR1 KGHSH and CDR2 LQKENI come from the germline V gene. In DNA, the CDR3 is TGTGCCAGCTCACCACAGGGAAACACTGAAGCTTTCTTT. This codes for CASSPQGNTEAFF.

This clone came up a few times. A junction boundary mismatches the germline segment, possibly from a read error. J is TRBJ2-1 and V is TRBV7-7; D possibly corresponds to TRBD1 (6 bases). CDR1 SSHAT and CDR2 FNYEAQ come from the germline V gene (reference sequence). The CDR3 contains 17 residues. CDR3 sequence: CASSLGPRGRGSNEQFF. CDR3 DNA: TGTGCTAGCAGCTTAGGACCCCGCGGCAGGGGAAGTAATGAGCAGTTCTTC.

The chain has TRBV5-8 and TRBJ2-5; 7 nucleotides align to TRBD2. This CDR3 comprises 14 residues. CDR1 and CDR2 (germline): SGHTS, YDEGEE. V lost 7 bases to trimming and J lost 3 bases; unmatched junction nucleotides: 9. The CDR3 is CASRPRTREETQYF. As DNA, the CDR3 is TGTGCCAGCCGGCCCCGGACTAGGGAAGAGACCCAGTACTTC.

The chain couples TRBV7-9 to TRBJ2-3; D is possibly TRBD1 (8 bases). Germline loops: CDR1 SEHNR, CDR2 FQNEAQ (reference sequence). Trimming took 4 bases from V and 4 from J, leaving 12 bases between them. The CDR3 is made up of 14 amino acids. CDR3 bases: TGTGCCAGCAGCTCAACAGGGGGGGCAGATACGCAGTATTTT. Protein: CASSSTGGADTQYF.

This clone occurred once. The chain carries TRBV29-1 and TRBJ2-3; D remains unclear. CDR1 is SQVTM and CDR2 is ANQGSEA in the germline V gene. Trimming took 4 bases from V and 0 from J, leaving 8 bases between them. The CDR3 has 13 amino acids. The CDR3 loop is CSVVRGSTDTQYF. The CDR3 nucleotides read TGCAGCGTTGTGCGAGGAAGCACAGATACGCAGTATTTT.

This clone was recorded once. This chain uses TRBV18 with TRBJ1-3, with a tentative D call TRBD1 (6 bases). Germline assignment: CDR1 KGHSH and CDR2 LQKENI. CDR3 length: 17 amino acids. V gave up 6 bases and J gave up 1 base, with 19 bases separating them. The CDR3 DNA reads as TGTGCCAGCTCGCCCGAACAGGGACTGTCTTCTGGAAACACCATATATTTT. It is translated as CASSPEQGLSSGNTIYF.

The chain joins TRBV4-1 to TRBJ2-5; 8 bases line up with TRBD2. The CDR3 consists of 18 residues. Trimming removed 2 bases from V and 3 bases from J; junction bases left unmatched: 14. Germline values: CDR1 MGHRA, CDR2 YSYEKL. The CDR3 sequence is CASSQPGRESRRKETQYF. In DNA form, the CDR3 reads TGCGCCAGCAGCCAACCCGGGAGGGAAAGCCGGAGAAAAGAGACCCAGTACTTC.

This clone was picked up one time. This chain links TRBV7-2 with TRBJ1-1; tentatively, D is TRBD1 (5 bases). Between the trimmed V and J ends, which lost 3 bases and 1 base, there was a span of 9 bases. This CDR3 is built from 14 residues. Per the germline V gene, CDR1 is SGHTA and CDR2 is FQGNSA. CDR3 loop: CASSFGARNTEAFF. CDR3 sequence (DNA): TGTGCCAGCAGCTTCGGGGCGAGGAACACTGAAGCTTTCTTT.

The chain recombines TRBV9 with TRBJ2-2; no firm D call. The V end was cut by 0 bases, the J end by 4 bases, with 7 bases between. The CDR3 extends over 14 amino acids. Looked up from germline, CDR1 is SGDLS and CDR2 is YYNGEE. The DNA of the CDR3 is TGTGCCAGCAGCGTAGATGGTAGCACCGGGGAGCTGTTTTTT. It translates to CASSVDGSTGELFF.

V gene TRBV10-3 combines with J gene TRBJ2-3; 8 bases line up with TRBD2. Germline V CDR1 and CDR2: ENHRY, SYGVKD. The CDR3 loop spans 16 amino acids. The J segment lost 3 bases and the V segment lost 6 bases, leaving 11 bases of the junction unmatched. This CDR3 reads CAISALGAGGTDTQYF. The CDR3, as DNA: TGTGCCATCAGCGCACTTGGGGCGGGGGGAACAGATACGCAGTATTTT.

This sequence joins TRBV11-3 and TRBJ2-2; possibly TRBD2 for D (5 bases). This CDR3 contains 14 residues. Germline CDR1 is SGHNT and CDR2 is YENEEA. V dropped 4 bases and J dropped 2 bases, with 8 bases sitting between them. The CDR3 reads CASSSGLNTGELFF. The CDR3 DNA follows: TGTGCCAGCAGCTCCGGACTTAACACCGGGGAGCTGTTTTTT.

This clone was detected only once. The CDR3 protein is CATRRTSGVETQYF. CDR3 DNA: TGTGCCACCCGCCGGACTAGCGGGGTTGAGACCCAGTACTTC. This chain links TRBV19 with TRBJ2-5; 12 bases agree with TRBD2. The CDR3 is 14 amino acids. CDR1 and CDR2 (germline): LNHDA, SQIVND (reference sequence). J lost 5 bases, V lost 10 bases, and 8 bases had no gene match.

The genes are TRBV7-9 and TRBJ2-7; D is uncertain. The CDR3 has 14 residues. In germline, CDR1 is SEHNR, CDR2 FQNEAQ (reference sequence). V lost 1 base and J lost 8, with 15 bases in between. The CDR3 here is CASSLVVPLGKQYF. The CDR3 DNA reads TGTGCCAGCAGCTTAGTAGTCCCCCTAGGGAAGCAGTACTTC.

This chain's CDR3 is CASVVSAFPGQPQHF. The CDR3 DNA follows: TGTGCCAGCGTAGTCTCAGCTTTCCCGGGTCAGCCCCAGCATTTT. The chain recombines TRBV6-6 with TRBJ1-5; no clear D. CDR1 and CDR2 from the germline V gene are MNHNY and SVGAGI (reference sequence). The CDR3 consists of 15 residues. Trimming removed 8 bases from V and 6 bases from J, with 20 bases in between.

The chain links TRBV7-9 to TRBJ1-1; D perhaps matches TRBD1 (6 bases). Germline loops: CDR1 SEHNR, CDR2 FQNEAQ (reference sequence). V gave up 5 bases and J gave up 11 bases, with 18 bases separating them. The CDR3 loop spans 13 amino acids. CDR3 nucleotides: TGTGCCAGCAGCGCCTTACTAGGGGGTGAGGCTTTCTTT. It yields the protein CASSALLGGEAFF. Combining the CDR3 with reference TRBV7-9 and TRBJ1-1 gives the whole variable domain DTGVSQNPRHKITKRGQNVTFRCDPISEHNRLYWYRQTLGQGPEFLTYFQNEAQLEKSRLLSDRFSAERPKGSFSTLEIQRTEQGDSAMYLCASSALLGGEAFFGQGTRLTVV.

This chain links TRBV15 with TRBJ2-1; unclear D gene. Germline loops: CDR1 LNHNV, CDR2 YYDKDF (reference sequence). Trimming took 0 bases from V and 13 from J, leaving 16 bases between them. CDR3 length: 14 amino acids. The CDR3 DNA follows: TGTGCCACCAGCAGAGATCCCAGCCCCTGGGATCAGTTCTTC. Protein: CATSRDPSPWDQFF. Supplemented by reference TRBV15 and TRBJ2-1, the full variable domain reads DAMVIQNPRYQVTQFGKPVTLSCSQTLNHNVMYWYQQKSSQAPKLLFHYYDKDFNNEADTPDNFQSRRPNTSFCFLDIRSPGLGDTAMYLCATSRDPSPWDQFFGPGTRLTVL.